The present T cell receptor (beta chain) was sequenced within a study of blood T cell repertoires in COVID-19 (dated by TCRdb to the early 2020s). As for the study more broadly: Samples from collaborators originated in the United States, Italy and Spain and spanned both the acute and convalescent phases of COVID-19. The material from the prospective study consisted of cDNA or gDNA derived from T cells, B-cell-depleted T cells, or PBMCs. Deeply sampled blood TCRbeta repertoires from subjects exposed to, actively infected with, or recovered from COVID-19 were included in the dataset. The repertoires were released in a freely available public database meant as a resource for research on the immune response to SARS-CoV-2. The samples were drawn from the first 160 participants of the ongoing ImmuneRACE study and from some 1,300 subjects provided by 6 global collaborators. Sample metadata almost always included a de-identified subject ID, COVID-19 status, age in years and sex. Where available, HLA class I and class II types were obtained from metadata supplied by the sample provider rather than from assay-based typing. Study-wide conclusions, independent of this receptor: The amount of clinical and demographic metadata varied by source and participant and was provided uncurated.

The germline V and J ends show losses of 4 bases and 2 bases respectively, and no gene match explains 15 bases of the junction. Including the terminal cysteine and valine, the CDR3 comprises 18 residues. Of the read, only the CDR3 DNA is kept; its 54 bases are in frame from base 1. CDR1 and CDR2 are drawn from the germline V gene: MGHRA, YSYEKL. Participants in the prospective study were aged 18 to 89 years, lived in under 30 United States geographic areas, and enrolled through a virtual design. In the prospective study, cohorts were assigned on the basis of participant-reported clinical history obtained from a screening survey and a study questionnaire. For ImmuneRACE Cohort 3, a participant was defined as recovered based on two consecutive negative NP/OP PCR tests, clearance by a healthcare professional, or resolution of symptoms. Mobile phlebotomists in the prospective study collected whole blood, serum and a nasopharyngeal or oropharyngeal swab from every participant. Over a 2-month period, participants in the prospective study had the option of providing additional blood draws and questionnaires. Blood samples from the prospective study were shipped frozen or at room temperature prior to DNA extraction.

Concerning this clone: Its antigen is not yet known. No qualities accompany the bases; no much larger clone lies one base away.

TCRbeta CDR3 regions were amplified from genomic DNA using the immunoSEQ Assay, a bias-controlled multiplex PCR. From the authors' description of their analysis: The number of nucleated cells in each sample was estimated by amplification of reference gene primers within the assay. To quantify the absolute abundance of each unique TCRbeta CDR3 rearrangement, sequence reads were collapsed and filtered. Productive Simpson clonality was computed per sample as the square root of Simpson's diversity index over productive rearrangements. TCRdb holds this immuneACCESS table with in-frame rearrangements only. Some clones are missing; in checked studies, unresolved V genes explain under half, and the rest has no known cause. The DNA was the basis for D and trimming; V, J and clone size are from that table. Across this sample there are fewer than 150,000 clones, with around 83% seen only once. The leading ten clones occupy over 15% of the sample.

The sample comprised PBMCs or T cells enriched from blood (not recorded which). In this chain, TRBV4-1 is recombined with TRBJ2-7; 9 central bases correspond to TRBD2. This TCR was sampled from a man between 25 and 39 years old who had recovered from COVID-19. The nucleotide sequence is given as TGCGCCAGCAGCCCCTCCGAAAGCGGGGGGACTTTGCCCTACGAGCAGTACGTC. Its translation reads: CASSPSESGGTLPYEQYV.